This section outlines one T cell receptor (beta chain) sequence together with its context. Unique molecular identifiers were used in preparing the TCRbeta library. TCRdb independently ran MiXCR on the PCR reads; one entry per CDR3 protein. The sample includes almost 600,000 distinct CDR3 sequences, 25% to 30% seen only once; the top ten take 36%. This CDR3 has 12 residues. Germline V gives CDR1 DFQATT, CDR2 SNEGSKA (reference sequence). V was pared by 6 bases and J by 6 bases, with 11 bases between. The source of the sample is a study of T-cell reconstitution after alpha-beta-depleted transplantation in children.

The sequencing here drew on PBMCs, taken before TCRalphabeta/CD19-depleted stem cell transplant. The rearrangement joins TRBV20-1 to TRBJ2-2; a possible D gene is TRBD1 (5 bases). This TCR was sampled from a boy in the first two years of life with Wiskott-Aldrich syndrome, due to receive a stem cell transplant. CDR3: CSAQTGPGELFF. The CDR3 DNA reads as TGCAGTGCCCAAACAGGCCCCGGGGAGCTGTTTTTT.